These 13 T cell receptor beta chains came from one sample sequenced in a study of regulatory T cells in long-lasting Graves disease. Arm-PCR of CDR3 regions with iRepertoire HTBI primers generated TCR beta libraries. TCRdb reanalysed the multiplex PCR reads using MiXCR and keeps one entry per CDR3 protein. The repertoire holds hundreds of thousands of distinct CDR3 sequences, with around 21% as singletons. Time point indicated: persistent/refractory GD, antithyroid drugs over 5 years with positive TRAb. PBMCs were the source of the RNA used for TCR sequencing. The material was peripheral blood mononuclear cells (PBMCs), obtained when the disease was refractory, from a patient treated with antithyroid drugs. All receptors derive from a female donor with Graves disease.

This clonotype was picked up many times. This chain links TRBV24-1 with TRBJ2-2; tentatively, D is TRBD1 or TRBD2 (5 bases each). The CDR3 contains 16 residues. In germline, CDR1 is KGHDR, CDR2 SFDVKD. V dropped 4 bases and J dropped 3 bases, with 14 bases sitting between them. The CDR3: CATSDTGRIYTGELFF. In DNA, the CDR3 is TGTGCCACCAGTGACACGGGACGGATATACACCGGGGAGCTGTTTTTT.

V usage is TRBV9 and J usage is TRBJ2-7; 7 bases are a match to TRBD1. Per germline, CDR1 SGDLS and CDR2 YYNGEE. The V gene end was trimmed by 3 bases and the J gene end by 5 bases; junction bases not matched to a gene: 8. This CDR3 spans 14 amino acids. CDR3 DNA: TGTGCCAGCAGCGCGCGAACAGGGGCGGACGAGCAGTACTTC. It translates to CASSARTGADEQYF.

The sample holds a few counts of this clonotype. This sequence joins TRBV25-1 and TRBJ2-7, with 11 bases aligning to TRBD1. Germline V CDR1 and CDR2: MGHDK, SYGVNS. CDR3 size: 15 residues. J was trimmed by 3 bases and V by 4 bases; bases with no gene match: 5. The CDR3 loop is CASSVPGTGGYEQYF. Written as DNA, the CDR3 is TGTGCCAGCAGTGTCCCCGGGACAGGGGGCTACGAGCAGTACTTC.

This clonotype was observed many times. V and J are TRBV12-3 or TRBV12-4 and TRBJ2-7, with 10 bases matching TRBD1. With 5 bases clipped from V and 6 bases from J, the junction kept 7 bases outside the gene matches. The CDR3 totals 14 residues. CDR3 sequence: CASSRDRGASEQYF. The CDR3 DNA sequence: TGTGCCAGCAGTAGGGACAGGGGTGCCTCCGAGCAGTACTTC.

This clonotype occurred a few times. The rearrangement uses TRBV7-2 and TRBJ2-3, with D perhaps matching TRBD2 (6 bases). This CDR3 spans 18 amino acids. Trimming pared 5 bases from V and 0 bases from J, leaving 21 bases between. Germline V gene lookup returns CDR1 SGHTA and CDR2 FQGNSA. CDR3 sequence reads: CASSHDTVSGPSTDTQYF. In nucleotides, the CDR3 is TGTGCCAGCAGCCACGATACCGTCAGCGGGCCCAGCACAGATACGCAGTATTTT. Drawing the rest from reference TRBV7-2 and TRBJ2-3, the complete variable domain is GAGVSQSPSNKVTEKGKDVELRCDPISGHTALYWYRQSLGQGLEFLIYFQGNSAPDKSGLPSDRFSAERTGGSVSTLTIQRTQQEDSAVYLCASSHDTVSGPSTDTQYFGPGTRLTVL.

The V gene is TRBV4-2, the J gene TRBJ1-6; D possibly corresponds to TRBD1 (5 bases). The V end was cut by 0 bases, the J end by 11 bases, with 20 bases between. Germline CDR1 reads LGHNA; CDR2 reads YNFKEQ. The length of the CDR3 is 17 residues. The CDR3 sequence is CASSQDEQGRGGPPLHF. CDR3 coding DNA: TGTGCCAGCAGCCAAGATGAACAAGGGAGGGGTGGGCCACCCCTCCACTTT.

In this sample, this clonotype turned up a few times. At one end, the junction sequence differs from germline, possibly due to a read error. The chain uses TRBV9 and TRBJ2-2, with 10 bases matching TRBD2. The CDR3 consists of 16 residues. Germline values: CDR1 SGDLS, CDR2 YYNGEE. The CDR3 is CASTPAGGTNAGELFF. DNA of the CDR3: TGTGCCAGCACCCCAGCGGGAGGGACGAACGCCGGGGAGCTGTTTTTT.

This clonotype was detected many times. CDR3 residues: CASSFKASYGYTF. The CDR3 nucleotides are TGTGCCAGCAGTTTTAAAGCCAGTTACGGCTACACCTTC. The chain has TRBV12-3 or TRBV12-4 and TRBJ1-2; no firm D call. This CDR3 has 13 amino acids. The germline V and J ends were trimmed by 3 bases and 8 bases, with 13 bases remaining between them.

This clonotype was found many times. V usage is TRBV2 and J usage is TRBJ2-5, with 10 bases fitting TRBD1. Germline trimming cut 7 bases from V and 4 bases from J; bases unmatched to any gene: 12. The CDR3 spans 16 residues. Germline V lookup: CDR1 SNHLY, CDR2 FYNNEI. DNA of the CDR3: TGTGCCAGCATCCCCTGGAGACAGGGGGCCGGAGAGACCCAGTACTTC. Protein product: CASIPWRQGAGETQYF.

This clonotype was observed a few times. The gene calls are TRBV9 and TRBJ1-6; D unclear. Trimming removed 2 bases from V and 6 bases from J, with 9 bases in between. Germline V lookup: CDR1 SGDLS, CDR2 YYNGEE. The CDR3 covers 14 residues. CDR3 residues: CASSVMNGNSPLHF. The CDR3 DNA follows: TGTGCCAGCAGCGTGATGAACGGTAATTCACCCCTCCACTTT.

This clonotype showed up many times. The chain employs TRBV6-2 or TRBV6-3 and TRBJ2-5; D might be TRBD1 (6 bases). Germline V gene sequence: CDR1 MNHEY, CDR2 SVGEGT. The CDR3 has 15 residues. V was cut by 7 bases and J by 0 bases, with 15 bases left in between. CDR3 residues: CASTDDRTYQETQYF. DNA of the CDR3: TGTGCCAGCACCGACGACAGGACTTACCAAGAGACCCAGTACTTC.

In this sample, this clonotype turned up many times. The genes are TRBV6-1 and TRBJ2-4; D unclear. V gave up 3 bases and J gave up 0 bases, with 9 bases separating them. Germline loops: CDR1 MNHNS, CDR2 SASEGT. The CDR3 sequence is 15 residues long. CDR3 DNA: TGTGCCAGCAGTGACGTAGTCTTAGCCAAAAACATTCAGTACTTC. As protein: CASSDVVLAKNIQYF.

This clonotype was recorded many times. This chain uses TRBV12-3 or TRBV12-4 with TRBJ1-2; D is possibly TRBD1 (5 bases). V lost 3 bases and J 1 base, leaving 12 bases between the germline ends. CDR3 length: 15 residues. Written as DNA, the CDR3 is TGTGCCAGCAGTTTCCGGGGGGGTCTTAACTATGGCTACACCTTC. It codes for CASSFRGGLNYGYTF.